These 21 T cell receptor beta chains were all obtained from the same sample, sequenced in a study of blood T cell repertoires in COVID-19. Clones were read by immunoSEQ multiplex PCR, and TCRdb kept only the in-frame ones, dropping some. The sample shows 410,000 or so clones, about 91% of them seen only once. Specimen: peripheral blood. Receptors were obtained from a woman aged 40 to 50 with COVID-19, enrolled during active disease.

V usage is TRBV5-1 and J usage is TRBJ2-6; 10 nucleotides agree with TRBD1. The junction had 7 bases not matched to a gene; V was cut back by 4 bases and J by 3 bases. The germline V gene encodes CDR1 SGHRS and CDR2 YFSETQ. The CDR3 contains 17 residues. DNA for the CDR3: TGCGCCAGCAGCATTCAGACAGGGGGCTATGGGGCCAACGTCCTGACTTTC. Translation gives CASSIQTGGYGANVLTF.

This chain links TRBV6-5 with TRBJ1-4, with 9 bases aligning to TRBD1. The CDR3 extends over 14 amino acids. V was clipped by 7 bases and J by 7 bases; unmatched bases: 7. CDR1 is MNHEY, CDR2 SVGAGI, per germline. The CDR3 DNA follows: TGTGCCAGCACCATCGGACAGGGGAGTGAAAAACTGTTTTTT. Residues: CASTIGQGSEKLFF.

The gene calls are TRBV5-1 and TRBJ2-1, with 11 bases aligning to TRBD1. The CDR3 consists of 15 residues. V lost 4 bases and J lost 7; bases outside the gene matches: 7. In germline, CDR1 is SGHRS, CDR2 YFSETQ. The CDR3: CASSPRGQGVNEQFF. The CDR3 coding sequence is TGCGCCAGCAGCCCAAGGGGACAGGGGGTGAATGAGCAGTTCTTC.

This clone has just a few counts. The chain couples TRBV19 to TRBJ2-7; D gene ambiguous. The CDR3 is made up of 14 amino acids. Germline V gene data show CDR1 as LNHDA and CDR2 as SQIVND (reference sequence). Trimming removed 0 bases at V and 6 bases at J, with 12 bases between. CDR3 bases: TGTGCCAGTAGTATAGATGGTCCAGGATCCGAGCAGTACTTC. The encoded protein is CASSIDGPGSEQYF.

The J gene is TRBJ1-2, the V gene TRBV15, with D uncertain. This CDR3 spans 14 amino acids. V was clipped by 1 base and J by 4 bases, with 10 bases between them. Germline CDR1 reads LNHNV; CDR2 reads YYDKDF (reference sequence). This CDR3 is CATSRVRGFYGYTF. The DNA of the CDR3 is TGTGCCACCAGCAGAGTGCGGGGTTTCTATGGCTACACCTTC.

The chain combines TRBV6-5 with TRBJ1-1; a possible D gene is TRBD1 (5 bases). The CDR3 loop spans 14 amino acids. Trimming cost V 4 bases and J 1 base, with 10 bases left between them. Per the germline V gene, CDR1 is MNHEY and CDR2 is SVGAGI. In nucleotides, the CDR3 is TGTGCCAGCAGTTGGCGCGGACAGAACACTGAAGCTTTCTTT. This translates into CASSWRGQNTEAFF.

This clone appeared a few times. V and J are TRBV27 and TRBJ2-7; TRBD1 agrees at 7 bases. From germline, CDR1 is MNHEY and CDR2 SMNVEV (reference sequence). The CDR3 length is 13 residues. V trimming: 2 bases; J trimming: 3 bases; junction bases outside the gene matches: 1. The CDR3 region is CASSLPGGYEQYF. The CDR3 bases are TGTGCCAGCAGTTTACCAGGGGGCTACGAGCAGTACTTC.

V gene TRBV9 combines with J gene TRBJ2-3; TRBD2 agrees at 7 bases. The trim removed 4 bases at V and 1 base at J, leaving 24 bases unmatched. Germline V lookup: CDR1 SGDLS, CDR2 YYNGEE. The CDR3 is 21 amino acids. CDR3 bases: TGTGCCAGCAGCCCAAAATTGATAGCGGGTCCTCTAGGTGCCGGCACAGATACGCAGTATTTT. Protein: CASSPKLIAGPLGAGTDTQYF.

The V call is TRBV6-5, the J call TRBJ1-3, with TRBD1 matching 7 bases. With 0 bases clipped from V and 6 bases from J, the junction kept 5 bases outside the gene matches. The CDR3 is 15 residues long. Per germline, CDR1 MNHEY and CDR2 SVGAGI. CDR3 sequence: CASSYSGDRVNTIYF. The CDR3 coding sequence is TGTGCCAGCAGTTACTCCGGAGACAGGGTAAACACCATATATTTT.

This clone appeared a few times. This sequence joins TRBV19 and TRBJ1-5; no clear D gene. The CDR3 spans 14 residues. CDR1 is LNHDA and CDR2 is SQIVND in the germline V gene (reference sequence). V was pared by 6 bases and J by 4 bases, with 13 bases between. In DNA, the CDR3 is TGTGCCAGTAGGCTCCGACGGGGAAATCAGCCCCAGCATTTT. Its translation: CASRLRRGNQPQHF.

The DNA for the CDR3 is TGTGCCAGCAGCTTAAGACCGCCAGGGGTGAAGGTGTCGGGTGGCCGAACAGCCAAAAACATTCAGTACTTC. Its translation is CASSLRPPGVKVSGGRTAKNIQYF. This chain links TRBV7-3 with TRBJ2-4; a weak D match, TRBD1 (6 bases). The CDR3 contains 24 residues. The V and J ends lost 1 base and 0 bases respectively, with 34 bases between them. Per the germline V gene, CDR1 is SGHTA and CDR2 is FQGTGA.

This chain connects TRBV18 to TRBJ2-3; maybe TRBD1 (6 bases). CDR3 length: 16 amino acids. Germline-derived CDR1 and CDR2 are KGHSH and LQKENI. The V end lost 3 bases, the J end lost 5 bases, and 18 bases lay between the germline ends. The CDR3 DNA is TGTGCCAGCTCACCCTCCGGGACATGGTCGGGAGATACGCAGTATTTT. Its protein is CASSPSGTWSGDTQYF. Combining the CDR3 with reference TRBV18 and TRBJ2-3 gives the whole variable domain NAGVMQNPRHLVRRRGQEARLRCSPMKGHSHVYWYRQLPEEGLKFMVYLQKENIIDESGMPKERFSAEFPKEGPSILRIQQVVRGDSAAYFCASSPSGTWSGDTQYFGPGTRLTVL.

CDR3 sequence: CASSQDPAGGNTEAFF. Written as DNA, the CDR3 is TGTGCCAGCAGCCAAGATCCCGCAGGTGGTAACACTGAAGCTTTCTTT. This sequence joins TRBV4-2 and TRBJ1-1; D is unclear. This CDR3 has 16 residues. V was trimmed by 0 bases and J by 2 bases, leaving 13 bases between them. Germline-derived CDR1 and CDR2 are LGHNA and YNFKEQ.

The CDR3 loop reads CASSVGGLAGRGTGELFF. The DNA for the CDR3 is TGTGCCAGCAGCGTAGGGGGACTAGCGGGAAGAGGCACCGGGGAGCTGTTTTTT. The chain joins TRBV9 to TRBJ2-2, with 13 bases aligning to TRBD2. Germline loops: CDR1 SGDLS, CDR2 YYNGEE. This CDR3 has 18 residues. The ends lost 0 bases at V and 4 bases at J; junction bases unmatched: 6.

As regards this clone: One end of the junction varies from germline; a read error may be responsible. The DNA for the CDR3 is TGTGCCAGCTCACCTTCGTCGACAGGGGGCCGGAAAAAAGAATTC. Translation gives CASSPSSTGGRKKEF. The genes are TRBV18 and TRBJ1-2; 10 nucleotides align to TRBD1. The CDR3 consists of 15 residues. Looked up from germline, CDR1 is KGHSH and CDR2 is LQKENI.

In this sample, this clone turned up many times. The CDR3 spells CASSALTSTETQYF. In DNA, the CDR3 is TGTGCCAGCAGCGCACTTACTAGCACTGAGACCCAGTACTTC. J is TRBJ2-5 and V is TRBV7-8, with D perhaps matching TRBD2 (6 bases). V dropped 5 bases and J dropped 5 bases, with 15 bases sitting between them. Germline V CDR1 and CDR2: SGHVS, FQNEAQ. CDR3 length: 14 amino acids. The variable domain in full, completed from reference TRBV7-8 and TRBJ2-5, reads GAGVSQSPRYKVAKRGQDVALRCDPISGHVSLFWYQQALGQGPEFLTYFQNEAQLDKSGLPSDRFFAERPEGSVSTLKIQRTQQEDSAVYLCASSALTSTETQYFGPGTRLLVL.

A remark on this clone: At the DNA level, this CDR3 is encoded by other sequences in the same sample as well. This chain connects TRBV15 to TRBJ2-7; D is ambiguous. Looked up from germline, CDR1 is LNHNV and CDR2 is YYDKDF (reference sequence). The CDR3 consists of 12 residues. V lost 1 base to trimming and J lost 2 bases, with 3 bases between them. CDR3 sequence reads: CATSRATYEQYF. CDR3 DNA: TGTGCCACCAGCAGAGCTACCTACGAGCAGTACTTC.

V is TRBV4-3 and J is TRBJ1-2; D unclear. The CDR3 extends over 14 amino acids. Germline V gene lookup returns CDR1 LGHNA and CDR2 YSLEER. Trimming left V 0 bases short and J 4 bases short, with 9 bases between. The CDR3 coding sequence is TGCGCCAGCAGCCAAGATGCGGTACCCTATGGCTACACCTTC. It specifies CASSQDAVPYGYTF.

J is TRBJ2-2 and V is TRBV6-5, with D maybe TRBD2 (5 bases). The CDR3 extends over 14 amino acids. V was shortened by 2 bases and J by 6 bases, with 10 bases between the two germline ends. The germline gives CDR1 MNHEY, CDR2 SVGAGI. The CDR3 region has the DNA TGTGCCAGCAGTTACGGGAGCTCGGCCGGGGAGCTGTTTTTT. As protein: CASSYGSSAGELFF.

The chain joins TRBV30 to TRBJ1-1, with D tentatively TRBD1 (6 bases). The CDR3 length is 14 residues. The V and J ends lost 0 bases and 2 bases respectively, with 10 bases between them. Germline V gene sequence: CDR1 GTSNPN, CDR2 SVGIG (reference sequence). The CDR3 nucleotides are TGTGCCTGGAGTGTTGGGACACCAAACACTGAAGCTTTCTTT. This encodes CAWSVGTPNTEAFF.

The chain is built from TRBV19 and TRBJ1-5, with a possible D match to TRBD1 (5 bases). V lost 10 bases and J lost 2, with 15 bases in between. The CDR3 consists of 14 residues. CDR1 is LNHDA and CDR2 is SQIVND in the germline V gene (reference sequence). The CDR3, as DNA: TGTGCCACTGGGGGGGGTTGGGGCAATCAGCCCCAGCATTTT. Translation gives CATGGGWGNQPQHF.